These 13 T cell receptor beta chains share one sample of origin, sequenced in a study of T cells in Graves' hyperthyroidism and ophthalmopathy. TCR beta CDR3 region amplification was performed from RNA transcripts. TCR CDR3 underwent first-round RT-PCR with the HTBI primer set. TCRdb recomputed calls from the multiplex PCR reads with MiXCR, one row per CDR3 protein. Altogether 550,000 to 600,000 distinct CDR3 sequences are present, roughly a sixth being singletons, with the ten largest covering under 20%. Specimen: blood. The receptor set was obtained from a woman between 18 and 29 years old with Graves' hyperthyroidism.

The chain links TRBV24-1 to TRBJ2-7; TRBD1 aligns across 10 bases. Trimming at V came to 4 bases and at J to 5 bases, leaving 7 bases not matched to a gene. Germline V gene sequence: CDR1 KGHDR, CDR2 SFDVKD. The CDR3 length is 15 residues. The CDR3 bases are TGTGCCACCAGTGAGGCGGGACAGGGGATCGACGAGCAGTACTTC. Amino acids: CATSEAGQGIDEQYF.

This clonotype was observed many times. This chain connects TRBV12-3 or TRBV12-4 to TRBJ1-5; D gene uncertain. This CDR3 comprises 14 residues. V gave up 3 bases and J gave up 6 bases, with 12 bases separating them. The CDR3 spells CASSFKERGQPQHF. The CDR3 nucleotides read TGTGCCAGCAGTTTCAAGGAACGCGGTCAGCCCCAGCATTTT.

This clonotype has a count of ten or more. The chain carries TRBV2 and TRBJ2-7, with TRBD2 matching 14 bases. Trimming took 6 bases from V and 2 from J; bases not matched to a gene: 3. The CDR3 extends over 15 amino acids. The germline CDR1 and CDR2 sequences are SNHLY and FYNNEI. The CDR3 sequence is CASRGLAGVPYEQYF. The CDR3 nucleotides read TGTGCCAGCAGGGGACTAGCGGGGGTTCCCTACGAGCAGTACTTC.

The DNA for the CDR3 is TGTGCCAGTAGTGCCCGGGACAGGGACACCGGGGAGCTGTTTTTT. Amino acids: CASSARDRDTGELFF. The V call is TRBV19, the J call TRBJ2-2, with 9 bases aligning to TRBD1. CDR3 size: 15 residues. The V gene end was trimmed by 5 bases and the J gene end by 3 bases; junction bases not matched to a gene: 4. The germline gives CDR1 LNHDA, CDR2 SQIVND (reference sequence).

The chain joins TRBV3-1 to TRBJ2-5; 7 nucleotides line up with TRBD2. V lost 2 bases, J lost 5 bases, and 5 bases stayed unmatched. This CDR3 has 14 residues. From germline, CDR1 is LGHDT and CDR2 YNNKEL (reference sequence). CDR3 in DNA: TGTGCCAGCAGCCAACGGCGGGAGCGCGAGACCCAGTACTTC. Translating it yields CASSQRRERETQYF.

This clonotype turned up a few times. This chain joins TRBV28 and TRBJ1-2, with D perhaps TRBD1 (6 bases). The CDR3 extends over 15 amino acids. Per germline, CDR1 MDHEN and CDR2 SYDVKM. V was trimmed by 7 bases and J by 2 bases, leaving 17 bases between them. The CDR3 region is CASTRGGGVNYGYTF. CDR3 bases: TGTGCCAGCACCCGAGGGGGGGGGGTAAACTATGGCTACACCTTC.

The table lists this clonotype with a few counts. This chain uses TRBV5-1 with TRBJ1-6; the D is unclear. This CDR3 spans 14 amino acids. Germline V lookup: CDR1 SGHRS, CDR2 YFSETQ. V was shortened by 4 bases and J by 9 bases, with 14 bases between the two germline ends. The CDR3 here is CASSPREGPSPLHF. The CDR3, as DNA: TGCGCCAGCAGCCCTCGGGAGGGCCCTTCACCCCTCCACTTT. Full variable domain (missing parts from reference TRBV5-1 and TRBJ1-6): KAGVTQTPRYLIKTRGQQVTLSCSPISGHRSVSWYQQTPGQGLQFLFEYFSETQRNKGNFPGRFSGRQFSNSRSEMNVSTLELGDSALYLCASSPREGPSPLHFGNGTRLTVT.

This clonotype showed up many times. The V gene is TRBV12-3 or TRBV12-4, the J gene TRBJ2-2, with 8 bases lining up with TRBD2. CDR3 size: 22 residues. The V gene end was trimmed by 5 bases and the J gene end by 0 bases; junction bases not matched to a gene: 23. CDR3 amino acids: CASSPPTRRLAGLLANTGELFF. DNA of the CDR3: TGTGCCAGCAGTCCCCCCACGAGAAGGCTAGCGGGCCTCCTGGCGAACACCGGGGAGCTGTTTTTT.

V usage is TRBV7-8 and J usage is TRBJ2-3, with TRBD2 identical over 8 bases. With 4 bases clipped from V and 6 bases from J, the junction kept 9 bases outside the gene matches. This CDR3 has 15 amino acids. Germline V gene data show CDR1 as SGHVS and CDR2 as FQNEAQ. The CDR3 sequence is CASSSAGGRGDTQYF. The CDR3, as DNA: TGTGCCAGCAGCTCGGCGGGGGGACGCGGGGATACGCAGTATTTT.

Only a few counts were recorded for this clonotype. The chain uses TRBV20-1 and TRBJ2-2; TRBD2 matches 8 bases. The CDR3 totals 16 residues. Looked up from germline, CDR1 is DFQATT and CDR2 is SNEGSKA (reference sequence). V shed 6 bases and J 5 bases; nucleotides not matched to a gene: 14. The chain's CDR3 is CSAYPSSGRRTGELFF. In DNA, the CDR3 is TGCAGTGCCTACCCCAGCAGCGGGAGACGAACCGGGGAGCTGTTTTTT.

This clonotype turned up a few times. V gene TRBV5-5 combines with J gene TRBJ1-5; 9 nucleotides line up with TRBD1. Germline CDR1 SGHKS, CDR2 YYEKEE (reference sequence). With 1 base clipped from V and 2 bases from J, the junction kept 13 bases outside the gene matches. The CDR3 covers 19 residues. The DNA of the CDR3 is TGTGCCAGCAGCTTGACCGTGACAGGGGGAGGTAGCGGCAATCAGCCCCAGCATTTT. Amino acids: CASSLTVTGGGSGNQPQHF.

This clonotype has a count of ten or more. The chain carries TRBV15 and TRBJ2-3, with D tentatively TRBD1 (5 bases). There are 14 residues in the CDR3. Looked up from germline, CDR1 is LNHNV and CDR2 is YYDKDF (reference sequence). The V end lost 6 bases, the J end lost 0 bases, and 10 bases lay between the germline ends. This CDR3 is CATRDRSSTDTQYF. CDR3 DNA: TGTGCCACCAGAGACAGATCTAGCACAGATACGCAGTATTTT.

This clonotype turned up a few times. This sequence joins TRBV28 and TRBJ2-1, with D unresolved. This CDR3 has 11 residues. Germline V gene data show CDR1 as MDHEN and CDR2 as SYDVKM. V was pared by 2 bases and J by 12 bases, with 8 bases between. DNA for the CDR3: TGTGCCAGCAGTTTAGAGTATATGCAGTTCTTC. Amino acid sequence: CASSLEYMQFF.